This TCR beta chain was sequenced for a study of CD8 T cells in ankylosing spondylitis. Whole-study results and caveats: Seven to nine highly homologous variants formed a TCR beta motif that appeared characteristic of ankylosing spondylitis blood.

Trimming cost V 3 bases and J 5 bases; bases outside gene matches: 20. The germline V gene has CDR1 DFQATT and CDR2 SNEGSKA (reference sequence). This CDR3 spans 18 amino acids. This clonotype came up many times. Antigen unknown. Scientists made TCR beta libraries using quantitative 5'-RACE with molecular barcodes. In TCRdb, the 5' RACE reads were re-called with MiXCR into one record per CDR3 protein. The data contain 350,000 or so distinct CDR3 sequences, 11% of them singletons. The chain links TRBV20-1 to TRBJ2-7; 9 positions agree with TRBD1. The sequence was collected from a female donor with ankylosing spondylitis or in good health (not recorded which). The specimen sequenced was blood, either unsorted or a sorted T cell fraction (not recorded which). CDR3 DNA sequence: TGCAGTGCTAGGAATCTGTGGGCGGGACAGGGAATCGGCGACGAGCAGTACTTC. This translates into CSARNLWAGQGIGDEQYF.